The next 21 T cell receptor beta chains were all read from a single sample in a study of CD8 T cells in Susac syndrome. It was with random hexamers that 0.5 to 1 ug RNA was reverse transcribed. MiXCR, applied by TCRdb to the immunoSEQ multiplex PCR reads, yields one record per CDR3 protein. In the table there are 100,000 to 150,000 distinct CDR3 sequences, around 86% of which are singletons. The material sequenced was CD8+ T cells from PBMCs. Receptors originate from a human donor with multiple sclerosis.

For the CDR3, the DNA is TGTGCCAGCAGCCACAGGCCTGGGGGTAGCGGAGCCCCAGGTACGCAGTATTTT. Translation: CASSHRPGGSGAPGTQYF. This sequence joins TRBV7-6 and TRBJ2-3; a weak D match, TRBD2 (6 bases). This CDR3 has 18 residues. Per germline, CDR1 SGHVS and CDR2 FNYEAQ. The V and J ends lost 5 bases and 8 bases respectively, with 29 bases between them. Together with reference TRBV7-6 and TRBJ2-3, the CDR3 gives the full variable domain: GAGVSQSPRYKVTKRGQDVALRCDPISGHVSLYWYRQALGQGPEFLTYFNYEAQQDKSGLPNDRFSAERPEGSISTLTIQRTEQRDSAMYRCASSHRPGGSGAPGTQYFGPGTRLTVL.

The chain couples TRBV4-1 to TRBJ2-7; TRBD1 agrees at 9 bases. The CDR3 has 16 residues. Trimming cost V 2 bases and J 1 base; bases outside gene matches: 6. CDR1 is MGHRA and CDR2 is YSYEKL in the germline V gene. CDR3 in amino acids: CASSQIPGQGSYEQYF. In nucleotides, the CDR3 is TGCGCCAGCAGCCAAATTCCCGGACAGGGGTCCTACGAGCAGTACTTC.

As DNA, the CDR3 is TGTGCCAGCAGCTTAGGAAGGACTAGCGGGCTCGCGAACACCGGGGAGCTGTTTTTT. Translating gives CASSLGRTSGLANTGELFF. The chain links TRBV11-3 to TRBJ2-2; TRBD2 aligns across 11 bases. V lost 1 base, J lost 0 bases, and 7 bases stayed unmatched. This CDR3 has 19 residues. Germline V gives CDR1 SGHNT, CDR2 YENEEA.

The rearrangement uses TRBV5-4 and TRBJ1-1; weak D call: TRBD1 (5 bases). The CDR3 sequence is 16 residues long. Germline assignment: CDR1 SGHNT and CDR2 YYREEE (reference sequence). V lost 4 bases to trimming and J lost 5 bases, with 21 bases between them. The CDR3 here is CASSPGGGVMTTEAFF. CDR3 DNA: TGTGCCAGCAGCCCCGGGGGAGGGGTCATGACGACTGAAGCTTTCTTT. The entire variable domain, with the rest obtained from reference TRBV5-4 and TRBJ1-1, is as follows: ETGVTQSPTHLIKTRGQQVTLRCSSQSGHNTVSWYQQALGQGPQFIFQYYREEENGRGNFPPRFSGLQFPNYSSELNVNALELDDSALYLCASSPGGGVMTTEAFFGQGTRLTVV.

The CDR3 here is CASSTAGGRIDEQFF. In DNA form, the CDR3 reads TGTGCCAGCAGTACCGCGGGGGGGCGTATAGATGAGCAGTTCTTC. The V and J genes are TRBV12-3 or TRBV12-4 and TRBJ2-1, with 9 nucleotides matching TRBD2. Trimming at V came to 5 bases and at J to 8 bases, leaving 10 bases not matched to a gene. CDR3 length: 15 amino acids.

This chain links TRBV5-4 with TRBJ1-2; 7 bases agree with TRBD1. V shed 3 bases and J 5 bases; nucleotides not matched to a gene: 13. CDR3 size: 16 residues. Germline V gene sequence: CDR1 SGHNT, CDR2 YYREEE (reference sequence). CDR3 sequence: CASSYGQDGTRYGYTF. CDR3 DNA: TGTGCCAGCAGCTACGGACAGGACGGAACTAGGTATGGCTACACCTTC.

This chain connects TRBV19 to TRBJ1-1; 10 nucleotides align to TRBD1. V lost 1 base to trimming and J lost 4 bases; unmatched junction nucleotides: 6. CDR3 size: 16 residues. CDR1 is LNHDA and CDR2 is SQIVND in the germline V gene (reference sequence). This chain's CDR3 is CASSIGQGAEGTEAFF. The CDR3 coding sequence is TGTGCCAGTAGTATAGGACAGGGGGCGGAGGGCACTGAAGCTTTCTTT.

V and J are TRBV13 and TRBJ2-3; D is undetermined. The germline CDR1 and CDR2 sequences are PRHDT and FYEKMQ (reference sequence). The CDR3 contains 14 residues. The germline V and J ends were trimmed by 0 bases and 2 bases, with 6 bases remaining between them. CDR3 coding DNA: TGTGCCAGCAGCTTAGGTCCAAACACAGATACGCAGTATTTT. As protein: CASSLGPNTDTQYF.

This chain connects TRBV7-9 to TRBJ1-2, with D maybe TRBD1 (5 bases). This CDR3 is 13 amino acids long. Germline loops: CDR1 SEHNR, CDR2 FQNEAQ (reference sequence). Trimming took off 5 bases at V and 4 bases at J, with 11 bases between the two ends. The CDR3 here is CASSGSQGYGYTF. The DNA for the CDR3 is TGTGCCAGCAGCGGAAGTCAGGGCTATGGCTACACCTTC.

The V gene is TRBV12-3 or TRBV12-4, the J gene TRBJ2-7, with TRBD2 matching over 11 bases. CDR3 length equals 15 residues. Trimming removed 4 bases from V and 6 bases from J; junction bases left unmatched: 8. In DNA form, the CDR3 reads TGTGCCAGCAGTTCCCTAGCGGGGGGCCTCCCCGAGCAGTACTTC. It specifies CASSSLAGGLPEQYF.

The table lists this clonotype with a few counts. V and J are TRBV11-2 and TRBJ2-7; D perhaps matches TRBD1 (5 bases). The CDR3 runs 14 residues. Germline values: CDR1 SGHAT, CDR2 FQNNGV. The V gene lost 4 bases and the J gene lost 3 bases, with 13 bases spanning the gap. The CDR3 DNA is TGTGCCAGCAGCTCCTATCAGGGTTTCTACGAGCAGTACGTC. It specifies CASSSYQGFYEQYV.

The chain uses TRBV27 and TRBJ2-7, with 10 bases aligning to TRBD1. The CDR3 contains 14 residues. V lost 3 bases and J lost 4; bases outside the gene matches: 3. The germline CDR1 and CDR2 sequences are MNHEY and SMNVEV (reference sequence). The CDR3 sequence: CASSFGTGAYEQYF. In DNA, the CDR3 is TGTGCCAGCAGTTTCGGGACAGGGGCTTACGAGCAGTACTTC.

This clonotype was counted once. The V and J genes are TRBV10-3 and TRBJ1-2; maybe TRBD1 (6 bases). This CDR3 region has 11 residues. V was clipped by 6 bases and J by 7 bases, with 9 bases between them. Germline V gives CDR1 ENHRY, CDR2 SYGVKD. CDR3 in amino acids: CAIRGDTGYTF. The CDR3 bases are TGTGCCATCAGGGGGGACACTGGCTACACCTTC.

The chain has TRBV4-3 and TRBJ1-1; 8 bases are shared with TRBD1. CDR3 length: 15 residues. The ends lost 4 bases at V and 3 bases at J; junction bases unmatched: 7. Per the germline V gene, CDR1 is LGHNA and CDR2 is YSLEER. This CDR3 reads CASSRDRSFYTEAFF. In nucleotides, the CDR3 is TGCGCCAGCAGCCGGGACAGGTCCTTCTACACTGAAGCTTTCTTT.

The chain employs TRBV3-1 and TRBJ2-1; a weak D match, TRBD2 (5 bases). Germline-derived CDR1 and CDR2 are LGHDT and YNNKEL (reference sequence). Trimming took off 1 base at V and 5 bases at J, with 18 bases between the two ends. The CDR3 spans 17 residues. The CDR3 spells CASSQATTAYRDNEQFF. The CDR3 nucleotides are TGTGCCAGCAGCCAAGCGACTACCGCCTACCGGGACAATGAGCAGTTCTTC.

The J gene is TRBJ2-2, the V gene TRBV19, with TRBD1 identical over 9 bases. The germline gives CDR1 LNHDA, CDR2 SQIVND (reference sequence). V shed 2 bases and J 3 bases; nucleotides not matched to a gene: 1. The CDR3 is made up of 15 amino acids. The CDR3 nucleotides are TGTGCCAGTAGTATACGGGACAGGGACACCGGGGAGCTGTTTTTT. Encoded protein: CASSIRDRDTGELFF.

The chain recombines TRBV7-9 with TRBJ2-1; 8 nucleotides match TRBD2. CDR1 and CDR2 from the germline V gene are SEHNR and FQNEAQ (reference sequence). V gave up 5 bases and J gave up 4 bases; unmatched junction bases: 7. The CDR3 spans 15 residues. The CDR3 loop is CASSVTSGGYNEQFF. The CDR3 DNA reads TGTGCCAGCAGCGTAACGAGCGGGGGTTACAATGAGCAGTTCTTC.

The genes are TRBV6-1 and TRBJ1-1, with D tentatively TRBD1 (5 bases). The CDR3 covers 12 residues. V lost 5 bases and J lost 5, with 9 bases in between. CDR1 is MNHNS, CDR2 SASEGT, per germline. The CDR3 spells CASSPGGTEAFF. The CDR3, as DNA: TGTGCCAGCAGTCCGGGGGGAACTGAAGCTTTCTTT.

This clonotype was observed a single time. The V gene is TRBV24-1, the J gene TRBJ1-5; D uncertain. From germline, CDR1 is KGHDR and CDR2 SFDVKD. The V end was cut by 1 base, the J end by 7 bases, with 4 bases between. The CDR3 extends over 12 amino acids. CDR3 sequence (DNA): TGTGCCACCAGTGATTTTGAGCAGCCCCAGCATTTT. Its translation is CATSDFEQPQHF.

In its sample, this clonotype was seen a few times. This chain links TRBV7-2 with TRBJ1-1; unclear D gene. V lost 5 bases and J 0 bases, leaving 7 bases between the germline ends. Germline CDR1 reads SGHTA; CDR2 reads FQGNSA. The CDR3 length is 13 residues. The CDR3 DNA reads TGTGCCAGCAGCCGAGTCTTGAACACTGAAGCTTTCTTT. This gives the protein CASSRVLNTEAFF.

This clonotype was recorded a few times. The chain carries TRBV4-3 and TRBJ2-5; 8 bases agree with TRBD2. J lost 5 bases, V lost 3 bases, and 8 bases had no gene match. Germline CDR1 and CDR2: LGHNA and YSLEER. The CDR3 consists of 15 residues. The CDR3 DNA reads TGCGCCAGCAGCCAGCACGGACTAGCTATCGAGACCCAGTACTTC. This sequence encodes CASSQHGLAIETQYF.